Detailed here is one TCR beta chain. Its target is unknown. The data are from a study of post-analysis software for immune sequencing data. Overall study results and limits: Patients showed TRBV5-6, TRBV5-1 and TRBV20-1 among roughly 5 TRBV segments more frequent than in controls.

This CDR3 contains 13 residues. Between the trimmed V and J ends, which lost 7 bases and 4 bases, there was a span of 13 bases. Germline lookup yields CDR1 SGHTA and CDR2 FQGNSA. Sequencing libraries made from TCR beta cDNA carried unique molecular identifiers. MiXCR, applied by TCRdb to the PCR reads, yields one record per CDR3 protein. The data show hundreds of thousands of distinct CDR3 sequences, roughly 50% seen once. V usage is TRBV7-2 and J usage is TRBJ1-2, with a tentative D call TRBD1 (6 bases). Sequencing input: blood. The source of this sequence is a girl aged 5 to 17 with multiple sclerosis. In DNA, the CDR3 is TGTGCCAGCACCCGTAGGGGGGTCTATGGCTACACCTTC. As protein: CASTRRGVYGYTF.